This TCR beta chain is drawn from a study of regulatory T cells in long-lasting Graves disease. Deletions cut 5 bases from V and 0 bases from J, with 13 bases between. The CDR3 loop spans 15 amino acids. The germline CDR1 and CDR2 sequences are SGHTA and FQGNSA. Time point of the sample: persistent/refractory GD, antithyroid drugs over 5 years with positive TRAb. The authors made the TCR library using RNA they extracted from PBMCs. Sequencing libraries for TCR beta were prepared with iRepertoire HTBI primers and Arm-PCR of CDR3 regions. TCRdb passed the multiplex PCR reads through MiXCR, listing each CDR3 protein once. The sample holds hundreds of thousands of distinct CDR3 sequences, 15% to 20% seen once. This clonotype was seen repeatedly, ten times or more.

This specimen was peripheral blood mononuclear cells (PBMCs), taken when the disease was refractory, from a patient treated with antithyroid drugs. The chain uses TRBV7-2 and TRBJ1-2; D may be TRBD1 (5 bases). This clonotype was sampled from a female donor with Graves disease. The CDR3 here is CASSQMGLANYGYTF. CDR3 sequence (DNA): TGTGCCAGCAGCCAGATGGGACTCGCTAACTATGGCTACACCTTC.